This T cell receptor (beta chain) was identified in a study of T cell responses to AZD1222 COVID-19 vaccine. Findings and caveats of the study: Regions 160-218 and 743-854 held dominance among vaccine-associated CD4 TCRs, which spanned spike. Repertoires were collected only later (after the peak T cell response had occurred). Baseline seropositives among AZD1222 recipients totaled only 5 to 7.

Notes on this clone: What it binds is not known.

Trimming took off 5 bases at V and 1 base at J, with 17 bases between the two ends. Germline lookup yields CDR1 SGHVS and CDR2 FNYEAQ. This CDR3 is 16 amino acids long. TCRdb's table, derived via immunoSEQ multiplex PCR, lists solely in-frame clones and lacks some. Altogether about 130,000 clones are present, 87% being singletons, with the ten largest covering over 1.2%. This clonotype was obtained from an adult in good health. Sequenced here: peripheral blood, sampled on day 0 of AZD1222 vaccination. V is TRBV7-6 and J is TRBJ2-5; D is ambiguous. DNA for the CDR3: TGTGCCAGCAGCCGGAATGTCCACCAAGTCCAAGAGACCCAGTACTTC. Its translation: CASSRNVHQVQETQYF.